These 25 T cell receptor beta chains came from one sample sequenced in a study of molecular identifiers for immune sequencing clone quantification. TCRdb called the PCR reads again in MiXCR, with one record for every CDR3 protein. The table lists about 40,000 distinct CDR3 sequences, roughly 22% of them singletons. Sample: naive CD8+ T cells from blood, with Jurkat cell RNA spiked in. Noted subset: FACS-sorted CD8+CD4-CCR7+CD45RA+ naive T cells. Every receptor here comes from a human donor in good health. Some libraries in this study had Jurkat cell RNA spiked in.

As to this clonotype: A much bigger clone sits one base away, suggesting this may be a read error. The chain has TRBV7-2 and TRBJ1-5; D is ambiguous. This CDR3 has 15 residues. Per the germline V gene, CDR1 is SGHTA and CDR2 is FQGNSA. CDR3 sequence: CASSLATFSNQLQHF. The CDR3 region has the DNA TGTGCCAGCAGCTTAGCCACTTTTAGCAATCAGCTCCAGCATTTT.

This clonotype was detected ten times or more. V gene TRBV12-3 or TRBV12-4 combines with J gene TRBJ2-3, with 11 bases identical to TRBD1. Trimming removed 6 bases from V and 4 bases from J; junction bases left unmatched: 6. The CDR3 loop spans 15 amino acids. Here the CDR3 DNA reads TGTGCCAGCAGCAGACCGGGACAGGGGGCAGATACGCAGTATTTT. Amino acid sequence: CASSRPGQGADTQYF.

This clonotype was recorded at least ten times. CDR3 sequence reads: CASRRTPYEQYF. The CDR3 coding sequence is TGTGCCAGCAGAAGGACACCCTACGAGCAGTACTTC. V usage is TRBV2 and J usage is TRBJ2-7, with a weak D call TRBD1 (5 bases). Trimming removed 6 bases from V and 2 bases from J, with 8 bases in between. Germline lookup yields CDR1 SNHLY and CDR2 FYNNEI. CDR3 length: 12 residues.

About this clonotype: Mismatch with germline at one junction end may stem from a read error. This sequence joins TRBV5-1 and TRBJ2-5; D call uncertain. CDR1 SGHRS and CDR2 YFSETQ come from the germline V gene. This CDR3 comprises 12 residues. The CDR3 DNA follows: TGCGCCAGCAGCTTTACTTCAGAGACCCAGATCTTC. Translation gives CASSFTSETQIF.

The V and J genes are TRBV19 and TRBJ1-1, with D uncertain. The germline gives CDR1 LNHDA, CDR2 SQIVND (reference sequence). CDR3 length: 10 residues. V gave up 5 bases and J gave up 7 bases, with 5 bases separating them. DNA for the CDR3: TGTGCCAGTAGTTCAGTTGAAGCTTTCTTT. Residues: CASSSVEAFF.

This clonotype has a count of ten or more. The genes are TRBV29-1 and TRBJ2-2, with D uncertain. V lost 0 bases, J lost 3 bases, and 5 bases lay in between. This CDR3 is built from 13 residues. Germline loops: CDR1 SQVTM, CDR2 ANQGSEA. CDR3 nucleotide sequence: TGCAGCGTTGAAGAAGGATACACCGGGGAGCTGTTTTTT. Amino acids: CSVEEGYTGELFF.

Many counts were recorded for this clonotype. The rearrangement joins TRBV2 to TRBJ2-7, with 7 bases lining up with TRBD1. The CDR3 is 13 amino acids. Germline V gene sequence: CDR1 SNHLY, CDR2 FYNNEI. V dropped 6 bases and J dropped 5; count of bases not matched to a gene: 7. The CDR3 spells CASSNRGRDEQYF. CDR3 nucleotide sequence: TGTGCCAGCAGCAACAGGGGACGGGACGAGCAGTACTTC.

On this clonotype itself: This could be a read error, since a much larger clone is one nucleotide away. CDR3 in amino acids: CARSWRGLVGSYEQYF. In DNA form, the CDR3 reads TGTGCCCGCAGCTGGCGGGGACTGGTCGGGAGTTACGAGCAGTACTTC. The genes are TRBV7-2 and TRBJ2-7; D might be TRBD2 (6 bases). This CDR3 is built from 16 residues. Germline V gives CDR1 SGHTA, CDR2 FQGNSA. Full variable domain (remainder filled in from reference TRBV7-2 and TRBJ2-7): GAGVSQSPSNKVTEKGKDVELRCDPISGHTALYWYRQSLGQGLEFLIYFQGNSAPDKSGLPSDRFSAERTGGSVSTLTIQRTQQEDSAVYLCARSWRGLVGSYEQYFGPGTRLTVT.

Ten or more counts support this clonotype. The genes are TRBV4-2 and TRBJ2-1; 9 bases map to TRBD2. Trimming at V came to 4 bases and at J to 8 bases, leaving 9 bases not matched to a gene. Germline V gene lookup returns CDR1 LGHNA and CDR2 YNFKEQ. This CDR3 has 15 residues. CDR3 DNA sequence: TGTGCCAGCAGCCCCGTAGCGGGAGCGTTAGATGAGCAGTTCTTC. It encodes CASSPVAGALDEQFF.

As for this clonotype: With a much larger clone just one base away, this may be a read error. The chain recombines TRBV12-3 or TRBV12-4 with TRBJ2-1; 8 bases fit TRBD2. The V segment lost 3 bases and the J segment 9 bases; nucleotides outside the gene matches: 7. The CDR3 spans 14 residues. The CDR3 sequence: CASSFRLAISEQFF. The CDR3 bases are TGTGCCAGCAGTTTCAGACTAGCGATCAGTGAGCAGTTCTTC.

On this clonotype itself: Since a much larger clone is just one base distant, this may be a read error. The chain recombines TRBV5-4 with TRBJ2-7, with D tentatively TRBD1 (6 bases). This CDR3 is built from 14 residues. The ends were cut back, 0 bases at V and 6 bases at J, with 13 bases in the middle. The V gene's germline CDR1 is SGHNT and CDR2 YYREEE (reference sequence). This CDR3 reads CASSLAGARFEQYF. CDR3 sequence (DNA): TGTGCCAGCAGCTTGGCAGGGGCGAGATTCGAGCAGTACTTC.

This clonotype was seen a handful of times. The V gene is TRBV6-2 or TRBV6-3, the J gene TRBJ2-7, with 7 nucleotides matching TRBD1. V lost 5 bases and J lost 2; bases outside the gene matches: 15. The germline V gene encodes CDR1 MNHEY and CDR2 SVGEGT. The CDR3 has 17 amino acids. The CDR3 spells CASSPETGLRRTYEQYF. CDR3 DNA sequence: TGTGCCAGCAGTCCTGAGACAGGGTTGCGGAGGACCTACGAGCAGTACTTC.

The sample holds many counts of this clonotype. The chain has TRBV4-2 and TRBJ2-2, with TRBD2 matching 13 bases. V dropped 0 bases and J dropped 7; count of bases not matched to a gene: 5. There are 17 residues in the CDR3. Germline CDR1 reads LGHNA; CDR2 reads YNFKEQ. For the CDR3, the DNA is TGTGCCAGCAGCCAAGAACTAGCGGGAGGGCCCTTCGGGGAGCTGTTTTTT. Translating gives CASSQELAGGPFGELFF.

This clonotype was seen many times. The chain links TRBV19 to TRBJ2-6; no definite D call. The CDR3 has 14 amino acids. Trimming left V 3 bases short and J 0 bases short, with 3 bases between. Germline values: CDR1 LNHDA, CDR2 SQIVND (reference sequence). In DNA, the CDR3 is TGTGCCAGTAGTATTGCCTCTGGGGCCAACGTCCTGACTTTC. Its protein product is CASSIASGANVLTF.

The sample holds a few counts of this clonotype. A read error may explain this, as a much larger clone is one base away. The chain links TRBV30 to TRBJ2-7; D may be TRBD1 (5 bases). The CDR3 has 12 amino acids. Germline V gene data show CDR1 as GTSNPN and CDR2 as SVGIG (reference sequence). The CDR3 spells CAWSETAYAQYF. CDR3 DNA: TGTGCCTGGAGTGAGACAGCCTACGCGCAGTACTTC.

The sample holds one count of this clonotype. An end of the junction does not agree with germline; a read error may underlie this. This rearrangement joins TRBV30 to TRBJ2-1; D is possibly TRBD2 (6 bases). Germline CDR1 GTSNPN, CDR2 SVGIG (reference sequence). This CDR3 contains 14 residues. The DNA for the CDR3 is TGTGCCTATACCGCGCGGGGCTCCTACAATGCGCAGTTCTTC. It encodes CAYTARGSYNAQFF. Together with reference TRBV30 and TRBJ2-1, the CDR3 gives the full variable domain: SQTIHQWPATLVQPVGSPLSLECTVEGTSNPNLYWYRQAAGRGLQLLFYSVGIGQISSEVPQNLSASRPQDRQFILSSKKLLLSDSGFYLCAYTARGSYNAQFFGPGTRLTVL.

The table lists this clonotype with many counts. The rearrangement uses TRBV11-2 and TRBJ2-3, with a weak D call TRBD2 (6 bases). The CDR3 sequence is 17 residues long. Trimming cost V 4 bases and J 2 bases, with 19 bases left between them. The germline CDR1 and CDR2 sequences are SGHAT and FQNNGV. The CDR3 DNA reads TGTGCCAGCAGCTCCGGGTGGGGCGGGGTCCCCACAGATACGCAGTATTTT. Amino acid sequence: CASSSGWGGVPTDTQYF.

Turning to this clonotype: Being one base from a much bigger clone, this may be a read error. The chain recombines TRBV5-4 with TRBJ2-7; D remains ambiguous. This CDR3 has 14 amino acids. The germline gives CDR1 SGHNT, CDR2 YYREEE (reference sequence). CDR3 loop: CASSSPLRPYEQHF. DNA for the CDR3: TGTGCCAGCAGTAGCCCATTGAGGCCCTACGAGCAGCACTTC.

The table lists this clonotype with many counts. V is TRBV27 and J is TRBJ1-1; D call uncertain. Germline V gene data show CDR1 as MNHEY and CDR2 as SMNVEV (reference sequence). The germline V and J ends were trimmed by 2 bases and 1 base, with 5 bases remaining between them. The CDR3 has 13 residues. CDR3 loop: CASSLSENTEAFF. The CDR3 DNA is TGTGCCAGCAGTTTAAGTGAGAACACTGAAGCTTTCTTT.

Regarding this clonotype: One end of the junction varies from germline; a read error may be responsible. The chain couples TRBV3-1 to TRBJ2-2; TRBD2 might be the D (5 bases). CDR3 length equals 13 residues. The germline V gene encodes CDR1 LGHDT and CDR2 YNNKEL (reference sequence). The CDR3 here is CASSQVNTGEPFF. The CDR3 nucleotides read TGTGCCAGCAGCCAAGTAAACACCGGGGAGCCGTTTTTT.

In the case of this clonotype: This clone may be a read error of a much larger clone one base away. V usage is TRBV9 and J usage is TRBJ1-2; D gene ambiguous. The CDR3 is 17 amino acids. Germline CDR1 and CDR2: SGDLS and YYNGEE. CDR3 loop: CASSSPGGLDTSYGYAF. The CDR3 nucleotides read TGTGCCAGCAGCTCTCCTGGCGGGCTTGATACGAGTTATGGCTACGCCTTC. Complete variable domain (other parts from reference TRBV9 and TRBJ1-2): DSGVTQTPKHLITATGQRVTLRCSPRSGDLSVYWYQQSLDQGLQFLIQYYNGEERAKGNILERFSAQQFPDLHSELNLSSLELGDSALYFCASSSPGGLDTSYGYAFGSGTRLTVV.

As concerns this clonotype: This may come from a read error, since a much larger clone is one base off. V and J are TRBV29-1 and TRBJ2-1; 7 nucleotides match TRBD2. With 4 bases clipped from V and 2 bases from J, the junction kept 5 bases outside the gene matches. This CDR3 is 14 amino acids long. In germline, CDR1 is SQVTM, CDR2 ANQGSEA. CDR3 bases: TGCAGCGTTGTAGTGGGAGGGACCTACAATGAGCAGTTCTTC. The encoded protein is CSVVVGGTYNEQFF.

This clonotype appeared many times. CDR3 in DNA: TGTGCCAGCAGCCCGGATGGTGACTACGAGCAGTACTTC. Translation: CASSPDGDYEQYF. The V call is TRBV5-4, the J call TRBJ2-7; D not resolved. The CDR3 covers 13 residues. V was cut by 4 bases and J by 3 bases, with 11 bases left in between. Germline assignment: CDR1 SGHNT and CDR2 YYREEE (reference sequence).

This clonotype has ten or more counts. V gene TRBV10-3 combines with J gene TRBJ2-3; no firm D call. The CDR3 runs to 14 residues. CDR1 and CDR2 from the germline V gene are ENHRY and SYGVKD. The V and J ends lost 3 bases and 2 bases respectively, with 9 bases between them. CDR3 DNA: TGTGCCATCAGTGATCCCCTATCCACAGATACGCAGTATTTT. Protein product: CAISDPLSTDTQYF.

About this clonotype itself: A much larger clone lies a single base off, so this may be a read error. The V call is TRBV15, the J call TRBJ2-1; TRBD2 matches at 7 bases. The CDR3 is made up of 16 amino acids. Germline CDR1 reads LNHNV; CDR2 reads YYDKDF (reference sequence). CDR3 in amino acids: CATRESGTSSYNVQFF. The CDR3, as DNA: TGTGCCACCCGCGAAAGCGGGACGAGCTCCTACAATGTGCAGTTCTTC.